The 15 T cell receptor beta chains reported below all come from one sample, sequenced in a study of beta chain features in type 1 diabetes. Every isolated RNA sample was fully reverse transcribed, so sequencing captured expressed TCRB transcripts. TCRdb's copy holds only in-frame clones and misses some; the assay was immunoSEQ multiplex PCR. The data show over 500,000 clones, with about 14% seen just once and around 0.095% held by the top ten. Sequenced sample: naive CD4+ T cells from blood. These receptors all stem from a man younger than 35 in good health.

There are a few counts of this clone. The rearrangement links TRBV9 to TRBJ2-7; 9 bases are a match to TRBD2. This CDR3 has 14 amino acids. Germline loops: CDR1 SGDLS, CDR2 YYNGEE. Trimming cost V 0 bases and J 7 bases; bases outside gene matches: 5. The CDR3 is CASSVEGLALEQYF. Written as DNA, the CDR3 is TGTGCCAGCAGCGTAGAGGGACTAGCCCTAGAGCAGTACTTC.

This clone was observed a handful of times. The V gene is TRBV5-4, the J gene TRBJ1-2; maybe TRBD1 (6 bases). The CDR3 extends over 16 amino acids. V lost 4 bases and J 4 bases, leaving 20 bases between the germline ends. CDR1 SGHNT and CDR2 YYREEE come from the germline V gene (reference sequence). The CDR3 DNA reads as TGTGCCAGCAGCAGAGCCCAGGGGCCGCCCTTCTATGGCTACACCTTC. Translating gives CASSRAQGPPFYGYTF.

A remark on this clone: Distinct nucleotide sequences in the sample also encode this CDR3. This chain joins TRBV10-3 and TRBJ2-7; the D gene is possibly TRBD2 (6 bases). The germline V and J ends were trimmed by 6 bases and 3 bases, with 12 bases remaining between them. Germline V gene sequence: CDR1 ENHRY, CDR2 SYGVKD. This CDR3 has 13 amino acids. In nucleotides, the CDR3 is TGTGCCATCAGCGAGGCGGGGAGCTACGAGCAGTACTTC. Its translation is CAISEAGSYEQYF.

The rearrangement joins TRBV27 to TRBJ1-4; D possibly corresponds to TRBD1 (5 bases). Trimming removed 5 bases from V and 7 bases from J, with 14 bases in between. The CDR3 is 14 residues long. The germline gives CDR1 MNHEY, CDR2 SMNVEV (reference sequence). This chain's CDR3 is CASSLGAKGEKLFF. The CDR3, as DNA: TGTGCCAGCAGTCTCGGGGCTAAGGGTGAAAAACTGTTTTTT.

The chain couples TRBV5-4 to TRBJ2-1; D is uncertain. This CDR3 region has 13 residues. Trimming cost V 0 bases and J 7 bases, with 8 bases left between them. The germline V gene encodes CDR1 SGHNT and CDR2 YYREEE (reference sequence). CDR3 DNA sequence: TGTGCCAGCAGCTTGGATCCCGGTAATGAGCAGTTCTTC. Protein: CASSLDPGNEQFF.

The V call is TRBV4-3, the J call TRBJ2-3; 8 bases match TRBD2. CDR1 is LGHNA, CDR2 YSLEER, per germline. After removal of 1 base from V and 3 bases from J, the junction contained 9 bases not matched to a gene. The CDR3 is made up of 17 amino acids. This chain's CDR3 is CASSQGRASGQTDTQYF. CDR3 in DNA: TGCGCCAGCAGCCAAGGTCGGGCTAGCGGGCAAACAGATACGCAGTATTTT.

This clone has at least ten counts. The V and J genes are TRBV7-9 and TRBJ1-2, with 7 bases fitting TRBD1. Unmatched junction bases numbered 4, after V lost 5 bases and J lost 4 bases. Germline V gene sequence: CDR1 SEHNR, CDR2 FQNEAQ (reference sequence). This CDR3 is built from 13 residues. CDR3 bases: TGTGCCAGCAGCCGCGGACAGGCCTATGGCTACACCTTC. This codes for CASSRGQAYGYTF.

This clone occurred a few times. The chain uses TRBV5-1 and TRBJ1-1; possibly TRBD1 for D (6 bases). Trimming cost V 7 bases and J 7 bases, with 17 bases left between them. Germline V gives CDR1 SGHRS, CDR2 YFSETQ. CDR3 size: 13 residues. The CDR3 DNA follows: TGCGCCAGCGGCAACACCGGGACAAGTGAAGCTTTCTTT. Its translation: CASGNTGTSEAFF.

V gene TRBV4-2 combines with J gene TRBJ1-5, with no clear D. V was cut by 0 bases and J by 9 bases, with 15 bases left in between. Germline V gene sequence: CDR1 LGHNA, CDR2 YNFKEQ. This CDR3 has 15 residues. CDR3 sequence: CASSQDKAGRSPQHF. The CDR3 nucleotides are TGTGCCAGCAGCCAAGATAAGGCAGGAAGATCGCCCCAGCATTTT.

V and J are TRBV4-1 and TRBJ2-7; 15 bases line up with TRBD2. V dropped 5 bases and J dropped 5; count of bases not matched to a gene: 10. Germline CDR1 MGHRA, CDR2 YSYEKL. The CDR3 has 17 amino acids. CDR3 sequence reads: CASSIGLAGGALHEQYF. For the CDR3, the DNA is TGCGCCAGCAGCATCGGACTAGCGGGAGGGGCTCTGCACGAGCAGTACTTC.

This clone was seen just once. CDR3 nucleotide sequence: TGTGCCAGCAGCTTAATGGGCAGGGGGCGTACAGATACGCAGTATTTT. This codes for CASSLMGRGRTDTQYF. The chain has TRBV7-9 and TRBJ2-3; 8 bases agree with TRBD1. Germline-derived CDR1 and CDR2 are SEHNR and FQNEAQ (reference sequence). Trimming took 2 bases from V and 3 from J; bases not matched to a gene: 7. This CDR3 is built from 16 residues.

J is TRBJ1-2 and V is TRBV5-4; D is unclear. There are 12 residues in the CDR3. The V end lost 2 bases, the J end lost 8 bases, and 10 bases lay between the germline ends. Germline V CDR1 and CDR2: SGHNT, YYREEE (reference sequence). The CDR3 is CASSFQGKGYTF. In nucleotides, the CDR3 is TGTGCCAGCAGCTTCCAAGGGAAAGGCTACACCTTC.

This clone showed up just a few times. The chain recombines TRBV11-2 with TRBJ1-1; D not resolved. The germline gives CDR1 SGHAT, CDR2 FQNNGV. Trimming took off 1 base at V and 2 bases at J, with 8 bases between the two ends. The CDR3 contains 14 residues. This CDR3 is CASSLGARNTEAFF. In DNA form, the CDR3 reads TGTGCCAGCAGCTTAGGCGCCAGAAACACTGAAGCTTTCTTT.

The rearrangement uses TRBV6-6 and TRBJ2-7, with D perhaps matching TRBD1 (6 bases). Looked up from germline, CDR1 is MNHNY and CDR2 is SVGAGI (reference sequence). V lost 6 bases, J lost 1 base, and 10 bases lay in between. CDR3 length equals 13 residues. The CDR3 loop is CASSLTGSYEQYF. The CDR3 DNA sequence: TGTGCCAGCAGCTTGACAGGTTCCTACGAGCAGTACTTC.

A word on this clone: The sample holds other DNA sequences that translate to the same CDR3. V is TRBV9 and J is TRBJ2-5, with D unresolved. Germline V lookup: CDR1 SGDLS, CDR2 YYNGEE. Trimming shortened V by 2 bases and J by 0 bases, and 8 bases separated the two germline ends. The CDR3 has 14 amino acids. The CDR3 spells CASSVGSYQETQYF. DNA of the CDR3: TGTGCCAGCAGCGTGGGCAGCTACCAAGAGACCCAGTACTTC.